Below are 31 T cell receptor beta chains sequenced from a single sample in a study of T and B cells in COVID-19 patients. Multiplex PCR with BIOMED2 TRB-A/B primer pools amplified TRB rearrangements. From the multiplex PCR reads, TCRdb called clonotypes with MiXCR, one entry per CDR3 protein. The table records about 18,000 distinct CDR3 sequences, 36% of them present only once. From blood, roughly 220-550 ng of genomic DNA served as TRB template. The sequenced material came from blood. The receptors shown here come from a human donor with active COVID-19.

V and J are TRBV29-1 and TRBJ1-1; D remains unclear. The CDR3 spans 13 residues. The V end was cut by 3 bases, the J end by 0 bases, with 8 bases between. Per germline, CDR1 SQVTM and CDR2 ANQGSEA. The CDR3 sequence: CSVESLLNTEAFF. The CDR3 DNA reads as TGCAGCGTTGAGTCCCTACTGAACACTGAAGCTTTCTTT.

In this sample, this clonotype turned up a few times. CDR3 residues: CATSPHLRASGESPTGELFF. CDR3 nucleotide sequence: TGTGCCACCAGCCCTCACCTCAGGGCTAGCGGGGAGAGTCCCACCGGGGAGCTGTTTTTT. V gene TRBV15 combines with J gene TRBJ2-2; TRBD2 aligns across 9 bases. Germline V gene lookup returns CDR1 LNHNV and CDR2 YYDKDF (reference sequence). The trim removed 5 bases at V and 4 bases at J, leaving 20 bases unmatched. The CDR3 sequence is 20 residues long.

This chain uses TRBV6-6 with TRBJ2-7; D is perhaps TRBD1 (7 bases). CDR1 is MNHNY, CDR2 SVGAGI, per germline (reference sequence). The germline V and J ends were trimmed by 5 bases and 2 bases, with 16 bases remaining between them. The CDR3 runs 15 residues. The CDR3 is CASSGRRGPPYEQYV. Written as DNA, the CDR3 is TGTGCCAGCAGTGGTCGGAGGGGGCCCCCCTACGAGCAGTACGTC.

This clonotype came up a few times. The J gene is TRBJ2-1, the V gene TRBV12-3 or TRBV12-4; 11 bases line up with TRBD1. The CDR3 loop spans 15 amino acids. The V and J ends lost 7 bases and 8 bases, in that order; junction bases with no gene match: 10. CDR3 region: CASTSPDRGLDEQFF. The CDR3 nucleotides are TGTGCCAGCACCTCCCCGGACAGGGGGCTCGATGAGCAGTTCTTC.

This clonotype was seen a few times. The chain links TRBV5-6 to TRBJ2-3; TRBD1 matches 7 bases. V dropped 3 bases and J dropped 4; count of bases not matched to a gene: 5. In germline, CDR1 is SGHDT, CDR2 YYEEEE. The CDR3 is 14 amino acids. The CDR3 DNA sequence: TGTGCCAGCAGCTCACTACAGGGGTCAGATACGCAGTATTTT. Its protein product is CASSSLQGSDTQYF.

This clonotype is categorized as medium-sized (0.01 to 0.1%). The J gene is TRBJ2-3, the V gene TRBV19; TRBD2 is a possible D gene (7 bases). CDR1 and CDR2 from the germline V gene are LNHDA and SQIVND (reference sequence). The CDR3 is 19 amino acids. Trimming stripped 4 bases from V and 0 bases from J, with 23 bases between. CDR3 protein: CASSTAGGGGTSSTDTQYF. CDR3 bases: TGTGCCAGTAGTACCGCTGGGGGCGGGGGAACGTCTAGCACAGATACGCAGTATTTT. Using reference TRBV19 and TRBJ2-3 for the parts outside the CDR3, the full variable domain is DGGITQSPKYLFRKEGQNVTLSCEQNLNHDAMYWYRQDPGQGLRLIYYSQIVNDFQKGDIAEGYSVSREKKESFPLTVTSAQKNPTAFYLCASSTAGGGGTSSTDTQYFGPGTRLTVL.

By share of the sample, this clonotype is medium-sized. The rearrangement joins TRBV12-3 or TRBV12-4 to TRBJ2-7, with TRBD1 identical over 7 bases. The V and J ends lost 2 bases and 7 bases, in that order; junction bases with no gene match: 5. The CDR3 totals 13 residues. CDR3 in DNA: TGTGCCAGCAGTTTATCGACAGGGTGGGAGCAGTACGTC. This translates into CASSLSTGWEQYV.

The chain is built from TRBV18 and TRBJ1-6; D remains unclear. The V end lost 2 bases, the J end lost 4 bases, and 6 bases lay between the germline ends. Per germline, CDR1 KGHSH and CDR2 LQKENI. The length of the CDR3 is 14 residues. Here the CDR3 reads CASSPGSYNSPLHF. As DNA, the CDR3 is TGTGCCAGCTCACCAGGCAGTTATAATTCACCCCTCCACTTT.

At least ten counts were recorded for this clonotype. The V call is TRBV19, the J call TRBJ1-2; 10 bases line up with TRBD1. This CDR3 has 14 residues. Trimming at V came to 4 bases and at J to 4 bases, leaving 3 bases not matched to a gene. The germline gives CDR1 LNHDA, CDR2 SQIVND (reference sequence). This CDR3 reads CASSTWTGGYGYTF. The CDR3 nucleotides read TGTGCCAGTAGTACCTGGACAGGGGGCTATGGCTACACCTTC.

This clonotype is medium-sized within its sample. This chain uses TRBV27 with TRBJ2-6; D remains ambiguous. The CDR3 is 13 amino acids. Germline CDR1 MNHEY, CDR2 SMNVEV (reference sequence). V dropped 1 base and J dropped 8 bases, with 6 bases sitting between them. The CDR3 nucleotides read TGTGCCAGCAGTTTATACAGATCCAACGTCCTGACTTTC. It encodes CASSLYRSNVLTF.

The count of this clonotype is one. The chain carries TRBV7-6 and TRBJ2-3; weak D call: TRBD1 (5 bases). This CDR3 region has 14 residues. Trimming cost V 2 bases and J 4 bases, with 10 bases left between them. Germline V gene data show CDR1 as SGHVS and CDR2 as FNYEAQ. CDR3 sequence reads: CASSLRGVADTQYF. CDR3 in DNA: TGTGCCAGCAGCTTAAGGGGTGTAGCAGATACGCAGTATTTT. The variable domain in full, with the rest retrieved from reference TRBV7-6 and TRBJ2-3, is GAGVSQSPRYKVTKRGQDVALRCDPISGHVSLYWYRQALGQGPEFLTYFNYEAQQDKSGLPNDRFSAERPEGSISTLTIQRTEQRDSAMYRCASSLRGVADTQYFGPGTRLTVL.

This clonotype was seen at least ten times. This rearrangement joins TRBV18 to TRBJ1-6, with D tentatively TRBD1 (6 bases). V was clipped by 3 bases and J by 8 bases, with 11 bases between them. The CDR3 runs to 14 residues. The V gene's germline CDR1 is KGHSH and CDR2 LQKENI. The CDR3 spells CASSPVKGDSPLHF. CDR3 sequence (DNA): TGTGCCAGCTCACCGGTCAAGGGGGATTCACCCCTCCACTTT. The entire variable domain, with the rest obtained from reference TRBV18 and TRBJ1-6, is as follows: NAGVMQNPRHLVRRRGQEARLRCSPMKGHSHVYWYRQLPEEGLKFMVYLQKENIIDESGMPKERFSAEFPKEGPSILRIQQVVRGDSAAYFCASSPVKGDSPLHFGNGTRLTVT.

This clonotype appeared many times. The J gene is TRBJ2-6, the V gene TRBV24-1, with TRBD1 identical over 8 bases. The germline V gene encodes CDR1 KGHDR and CDR2 SFDVKD. J gave up 3 bases and V 9 bases, and 6 bases lay outside the gene matches. This CDR3 has 15 residues. In DNA, the CDR3 is TGTGCCACCCGACCCAGGGGGCTTGGGGCCAACGTCCTGACTTTC. This codes for CATRPRGLGANVLTF.

This clonotype was seen only a few times. The rearrangement links TRBV27 to TRBJ2-7; perhaps TRBD1 as D (6 bases). From germline, CDR1 is MNHEY and CDR2 SMNVEV (reference sequence). V dropped 2 bases and J dropped 0 bases, with 11 bases sitting between them. The CDR3 has 15 residues. CDR3 amino acids: CASSLNRVSSYEQYV. The CDR3 bases are TGTGCCAGCAGTTTAAACAGGGTTTCCTCCTACGAGCAGTACGTC.

This clonotype was seen a single time. This chain links TRBV5-3 with TRBJ1-5, with no clear D. Being an ORF, TRBV5-3 has a function that is uncertain. The length of the CDR3 is 11 residues. Trimming removed 4 bases from V and 4 bases from J, with 3 bases in between. This chain's CDR3 is CARSQNQPQHF. CDR3 sequence (DNA): TGTGCCAGAAGCCAGAATCAGCCCCAGCATTTT.

The CDR3 region is CASSQLAGGAYEQYF. The CDR3 bases are TGTGCCAGCAGTCAGTTAGCGGGGGGGGCCTACGAGCAGTACTTC. This rearrangement joins TRBV6-5 to TRBJ2-7; TRBD2 agrees at 11 bases. J gave up 2 bases and V 5 bases, and 5 bases lay outside the gene matches. Germline V CDR1 and CDR2: MNHEY, SVGAGI. This CDR3 spans 15 amino acids.

The chain combines TRBV6-6 with TRBJ1-2, with no clear D. This CDR3 region has 13 residues. Germline V gene data show CDR1 as MNHNY and CDR2 as SVGAGI (reference sequence). The V gene lost 5 bases and the J gene lost 1 base, with 8 bases spanning the gap. The chain's CDR3 is CASSEAINYGYTF. In nucleotides, the CDR3 is TGTGCCAGCAGTGAAGCTATTAACTATGGCTACACCTTC.

The gene calls are TRBV7-2 and TRBJ2-3; tentative D call: TRBD2 (7 bases). V was cut by 5 bases and J by 8 bases, with 17 bases left in between. The CDR3 length is 14 residues. The germline V gene has CDR1 SGHTA and CDR2 FQGNSA. The DNA of the CDR3 is TGTGCCAGCAGCGCTACGGGGGGCGGAGGTACGCAGTATTTT. This sequence encodes CASSATGGGGTQYF.

This clonotype is labeled as medium-sized (0.01 to 0.1%). This sequence joins TRBV29-1 and TRBJ2-1; D could derive from TRBD1 or TRBD2 (5 bases each). Germline V gives CDR1 SQVTM, CDR2 ANQGSEA. The CDR3 spans 17 residues. The V end lost 5 bases, the J end lost 5 bases, and 25 bases lay between the germline ends. The CDR3, as DNA: TGCAGCGTTTTCGGCCCACAAGAGGGGTCCCACAACAATGAGCAGTTCTTC. This sequence encodes CSVFGPQEGSHNNEQFF.

The chain combines TRBV7-9 with TRBJ1-5; D is ambiguous. With 3 bases removed from V and 0 bases from J, the gap between germline ends came to 12 bases. There are 16 residues in the CDR3. The V gene's germline CDR1 is SEHNR and CDR2 FQNEAQ (reference sequence). The CDR3 DNA reads TGTGCCAGCAGCTTTGGTGGAGGGCCTAGCAATCAGCCCCAGCATTTT. The encoded protein is CASSFGGGPSNQPQHF. Full variable domain (remainder filled in from reference TRBV7-9 and TRBJ1-5): DTGVSQNPRHKITKRGQNVTFRCDPISEHNRLYWYRQTLGQGPEFLTYFQNEAQLEKSRLLSDRFSAERPKGSFSTLEIQRTEQGDSAMYLCASSFGGGPSNQPQHFGDGTRLSIL.

Within the sample, this clonotype is medium-sized. CDR3 loop: CASREGLDNSPLHF. In DNA form, the CDR3 reads TGTGCCAGCAGGGAGGGTCTCGATAATTCACCCCTCCACTTT. V gene TRBV27 combines with J gene TRBJ1-6; D gene uncertain. V was cut by 6 bases and J by 5 bases, with 11 bases left in between. Germline V gene lookup returns CDR1 MNHEY and CDR2 SMNVEV (reference sequence). CDR3 length equals 14 residues.

This clonotype is deemed medium-sized (0.01 to 0.1%). The rearrangement joins TRBV19 to TRBJ2-1; D is possibly TRBD1 (6 bases). Germline loops: CDR1 LNHDA, CDR2 SQIVND (reference sequence). This CDR3 has 16 residues. V was shortened by 5 bases and J by 4 bases, with 18 bases between the two germline ends. The DNA for the CDR3 is TGTGCCAGTAGTGCGTCCGGCAGGGGCAATTACAATGAGCAGTTCTTC. Its protein is CASSASGRGNYNEQFF.

The rearrangement links TRBV18 to TRBJ2-6, with D perhaps matching TRBD1 (6 bases). The V gene lost 2 bases and the J gene lost 1 base, with 18 bases spanning the gap. Germline V lookup: CDR1 KGHSH, CDR2 LQKENI. CDR3 size: 19 residues. The CDR3 nucleotides read TGTGCCAGCTCACCATGGCAGGGGCGAACAGGATCTGGGGCCAACGTCCTGACTTTC. Encoded protein: CASSPWQGRTGSGANVLTF.

This clonotype was seen just once. CDR3 DNA sequence: TGTGCCAGCAGCTCGCGAAAGACAGCGAACTATGGCTACACCTTC. It specifies CASSSRKTANYGYTF. The V gene is TRBV7-9, the J gene TRBJ1-2, with D perhaps TRBD1 (5 bases). V was pared by 4 bases and J by 2 bases, with 14 bases between. Germline V lookup: CDR1 SEHNR, CDR2 FQNEAQ (reference sequence). CDR3 length: 15 amino acids.

Only a few counts were recorded for this clonotype. The chain employs TRBV7-6 and TRBJ2-3; D is ambiguous. Between the trimmed V and J ends, which lost 5 bases and 4 bases, there was a span of 19 bases. This CDR3 has 16 amino acids. Per germline, CDR1 SGHVS and CDR2 FNYEAQ. The DNA of the CDR3 is TGTGCCAGCAGCATCCTCACCCAACCTTATCCAGATACGCAGTATTTT. Amino acids: CASSILTQPYPDTQYF.

V and J are TRBV5-4 and TRBJ2-5, with a weak D call TRBD2 (5 bases). Trimming pared 1 base from V and 2 bases from J, leaving 9 bases between. Germline CDR1 is SGHNT and CDR2 is YYREEE (reference sequence). The CDR3 totals 14 residues. The CDR3 region is CASSLPGKQETQYF. The DNA of the CDR3 is TGTGCCAGCAGCTTGCCGGGGAAGCAAGAGACCCAGTACTTC.

The chain couples TRBV6-5 to TRBJ2-7, with D perhaps given as TRBD1 or TRBD2 (5 bases each). The ends were cut back, 9 bases at V and 5 bases at J, with 14 bases in the middle. The germline gives CDR1 MNHEY, CDR2 SVGAGI. The CDR3 runs 12 residues. The CDR3 bases are TGTGCCAGGGACTCAGGGTGGCACGAGCAGTACTTC. Its translation is CARDSGWHEQYF.

This clonotype came up a few times. V is TRBV29-1 and J is TRBJ1-1; tentatively, D is TRBD1 (6 bases). Germline CDR1 SQVTM, CDR2 ANQGSEA. V gave up 8 bases and J gave up 5 bases, with 18 bases separating them. This CDR3 has 13 residues. The CDR3 region is CSFGGAGGTEAFF. The CDR3 DNA sequence: TGCAGCTTTGGGGGCGCCGGAGGGACTGAAGCTTTCTTT.

The chain is built from TRBV6-2 or TRBV6-3 and TRBJ2-2; weak D call: TRBD2 (6 bases). The germline V gene has CDR1 MNHEY and CDR2 SVGEGT. CDR3 size: 15 residues. Trimming left V 6 bases short and J 3 bases short, with 14 bases between. CDR3: CASSPPGLDTGELFF. CDR3 in DNA: TGTGCCAGCAGCCCTCCGGGACTTGACACCGGGGAGCTGTTTTTT.

This clonotype occurred once. The chain is built from TRBV15 and TRBJ1-2; unclear D gene. There are 17 residues in the CDR3. Germline V gene data show CDR1 as LNHNV and CDR2 as YYDKDF (reference sequence). Trimming cost V 1 base and J 3 bases, with 18 bases left between them. CDR3 in DNA: TGTGCCACCAGCAGAGTTGGACGGATCCTCTATGACTATGGCTACACCTTC. Translated, it gives CATSRVGRILYDYGYTF. Full variable domain (rest looked up from reference TRBV15 and TRBJ1-2): DAMVIQNPRYQVTQFGKPVTLSCSQTLNHNVMYWYQQKSSQAPKLLFHYYDKDFNNEADTPDNFQSRRPNTSFCFLDIRSPGLGDTAMYLCATSRVGRILYDYGYTFGSGTRLTVV.

The rearrangement joins TRBV6-2 or TRBV6-3 to TRBJ2-6; D is unresolved. CDR1 and CDR2 from the germline V gene are MNHEY and SVGEGT. V shed 2 bases and J shed 0 bases, with 8 bases lying between them. The CDR3 totals 16 residues. The CDR3: CASSYELLSGANVLTF. CDR3 bases: TGTGCCAGCAGTTACGAACTACTCTCTGGGGCCAACGTCCTGACTTTC.